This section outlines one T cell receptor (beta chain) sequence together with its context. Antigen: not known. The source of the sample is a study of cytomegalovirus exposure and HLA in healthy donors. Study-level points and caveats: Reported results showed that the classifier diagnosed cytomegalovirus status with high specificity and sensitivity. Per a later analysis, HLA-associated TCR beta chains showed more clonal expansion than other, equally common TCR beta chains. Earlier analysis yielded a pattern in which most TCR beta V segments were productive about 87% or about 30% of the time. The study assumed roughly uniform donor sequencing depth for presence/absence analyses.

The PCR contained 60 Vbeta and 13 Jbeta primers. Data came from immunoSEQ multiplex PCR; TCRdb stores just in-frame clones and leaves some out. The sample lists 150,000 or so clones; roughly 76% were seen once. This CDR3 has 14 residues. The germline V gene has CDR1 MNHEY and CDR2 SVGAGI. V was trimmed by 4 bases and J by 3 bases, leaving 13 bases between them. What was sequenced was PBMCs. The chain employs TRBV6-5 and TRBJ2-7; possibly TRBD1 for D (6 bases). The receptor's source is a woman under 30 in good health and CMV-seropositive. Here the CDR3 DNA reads TGTGCCAGCAGTTGGGGGCCTTACTACTACGAGCAGTACTTC. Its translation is CASSWGPYYYEQYF.